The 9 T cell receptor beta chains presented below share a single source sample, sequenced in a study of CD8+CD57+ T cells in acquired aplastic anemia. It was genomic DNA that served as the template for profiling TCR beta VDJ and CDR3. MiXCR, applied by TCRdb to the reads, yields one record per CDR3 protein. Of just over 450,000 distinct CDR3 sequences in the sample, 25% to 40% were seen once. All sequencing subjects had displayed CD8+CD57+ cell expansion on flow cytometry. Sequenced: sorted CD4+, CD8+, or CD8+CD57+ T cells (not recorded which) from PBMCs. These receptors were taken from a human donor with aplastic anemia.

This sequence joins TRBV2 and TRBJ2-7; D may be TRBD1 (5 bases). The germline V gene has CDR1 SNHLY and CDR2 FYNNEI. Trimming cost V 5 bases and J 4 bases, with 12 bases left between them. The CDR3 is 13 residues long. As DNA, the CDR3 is TGTGCCAGCAGTTGCGACAGAAAATACGAGCAGTACTTC. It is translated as CASSCDRKYEQYF. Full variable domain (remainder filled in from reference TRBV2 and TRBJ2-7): EPEVTQTPSHQVTQMGQEVILRCVPISNHLYFYWYRQILGQKVEFLVSFYNNEISEKSEIFDDQFSVERPDGSNFTLKIRSTKLEDSAMYFCASSCDRKYEQYFGPGTRLTVT.

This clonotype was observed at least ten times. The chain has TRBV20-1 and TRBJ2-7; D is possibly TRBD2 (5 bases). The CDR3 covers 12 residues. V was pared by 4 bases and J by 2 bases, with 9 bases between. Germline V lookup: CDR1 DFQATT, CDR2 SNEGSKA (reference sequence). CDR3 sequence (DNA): TGCAGTGCTACGACGCGGGCCTACGAGCAGTACTTC. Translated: CSATTRAYEQYF.

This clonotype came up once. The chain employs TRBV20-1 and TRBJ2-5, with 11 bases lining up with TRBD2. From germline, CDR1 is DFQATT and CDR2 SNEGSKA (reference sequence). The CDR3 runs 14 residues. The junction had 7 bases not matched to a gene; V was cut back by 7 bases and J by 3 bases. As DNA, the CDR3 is TGCAGTGTTTGGGCTAGCGGGGGGAAAGAGACCCAGTACTTC. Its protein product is CSVWASGGKETQYF.

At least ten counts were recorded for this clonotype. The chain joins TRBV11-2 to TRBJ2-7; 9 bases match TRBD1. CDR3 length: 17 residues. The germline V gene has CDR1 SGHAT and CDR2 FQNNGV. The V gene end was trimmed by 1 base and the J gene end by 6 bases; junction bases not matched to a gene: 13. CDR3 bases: TGTGCCAGCAGCTTAGTAGCAGTTGGGACAGGGTTTTTCGAGCAGTACTTC. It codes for CASSLVAVGTGFFEQYF.

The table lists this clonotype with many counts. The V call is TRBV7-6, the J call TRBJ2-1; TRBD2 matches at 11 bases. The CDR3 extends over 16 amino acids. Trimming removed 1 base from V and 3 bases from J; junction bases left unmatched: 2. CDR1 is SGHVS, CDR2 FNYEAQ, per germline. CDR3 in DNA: TGTGCCAGCAGCTTAGGGCTAGCGGGAGGCTACAATGAGCAGTTCTTC. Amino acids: CASSLGLAGGYNEQFF.

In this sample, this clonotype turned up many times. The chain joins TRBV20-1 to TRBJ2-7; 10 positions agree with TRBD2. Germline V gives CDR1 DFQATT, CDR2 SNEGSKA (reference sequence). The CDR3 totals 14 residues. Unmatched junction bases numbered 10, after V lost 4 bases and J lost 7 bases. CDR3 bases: TGCAGTGCTACTTTTCTAGCGGGAGCAGGGGAGCAGTACTTC. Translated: CSATFLAGAGEQYF.

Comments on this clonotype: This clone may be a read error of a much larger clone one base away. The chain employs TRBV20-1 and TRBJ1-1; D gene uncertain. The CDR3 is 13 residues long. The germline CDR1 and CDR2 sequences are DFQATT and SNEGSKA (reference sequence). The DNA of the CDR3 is TGCAGTGCTGTCCGGACGGAGAACACTGAAGCTTCCTTT. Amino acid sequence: CSAVRTENTEASF.

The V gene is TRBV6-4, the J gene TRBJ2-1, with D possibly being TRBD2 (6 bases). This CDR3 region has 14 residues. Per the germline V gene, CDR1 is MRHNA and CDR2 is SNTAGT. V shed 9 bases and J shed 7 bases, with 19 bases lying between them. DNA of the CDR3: TGTGCCAGATTCACCGGAGGGAAGGAGAATGAGCAGTTCTTC. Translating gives CARFTGGKENEQFF.

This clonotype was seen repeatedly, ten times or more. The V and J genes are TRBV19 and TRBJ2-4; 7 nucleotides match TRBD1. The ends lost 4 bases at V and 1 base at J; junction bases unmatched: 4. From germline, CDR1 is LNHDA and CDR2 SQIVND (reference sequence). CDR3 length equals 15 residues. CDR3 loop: CASSTRQGAKNIQYF. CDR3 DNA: TGTGCCAGTAGTACCAGACAGGGTGCCAAAAACATTCAGTACTTC.